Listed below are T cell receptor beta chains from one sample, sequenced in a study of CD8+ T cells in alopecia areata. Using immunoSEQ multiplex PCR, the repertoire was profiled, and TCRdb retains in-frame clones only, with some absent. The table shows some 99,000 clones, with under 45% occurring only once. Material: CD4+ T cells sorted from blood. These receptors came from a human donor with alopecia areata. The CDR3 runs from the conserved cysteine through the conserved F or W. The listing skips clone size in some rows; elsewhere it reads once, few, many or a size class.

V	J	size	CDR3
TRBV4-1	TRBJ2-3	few	CASSQDREGPTDTQYF
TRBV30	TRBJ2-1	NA	CAWKLSSYNEQFF
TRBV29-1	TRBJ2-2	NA	CSVDRAATGELFF
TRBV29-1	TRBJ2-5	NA	CSVGRGRQETQYF
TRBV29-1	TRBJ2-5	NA	CSVQRLAGGGETQYF
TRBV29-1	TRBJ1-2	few	CSVAGVSSYTF
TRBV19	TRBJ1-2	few	CASRLQGDYGYTF
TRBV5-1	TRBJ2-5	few	CASSESTSGTPQETQYF
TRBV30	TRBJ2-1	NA	CAWSGGGEGSYNEQFF
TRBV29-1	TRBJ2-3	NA	CSAETGNTDTQYF
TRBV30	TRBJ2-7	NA	CAWGRGSYEQYF
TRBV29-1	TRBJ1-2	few	CSAYTAVRTLGGYTF
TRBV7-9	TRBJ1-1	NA	CASSSGPTNVAFF
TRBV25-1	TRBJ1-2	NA	CASRTESNYGYTF
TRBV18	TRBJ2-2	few	CASSRAGNTGELFF
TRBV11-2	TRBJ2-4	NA	CASSIASSGTNIQYF
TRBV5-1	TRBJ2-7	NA	CASSSLFDEQYF
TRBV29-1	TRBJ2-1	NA	CSVEGLADNEQFF
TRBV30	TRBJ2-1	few	CAWSSGVAGVDEQFF
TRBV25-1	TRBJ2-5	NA	CASSEAGGRETQYF
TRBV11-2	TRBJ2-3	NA	CASSLDPDSTDTQYF
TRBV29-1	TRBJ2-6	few	CSVGTSGANVLTF
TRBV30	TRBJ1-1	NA	CAWRSPTVATEAFF
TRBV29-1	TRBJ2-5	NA	CSVDDRVETQYF
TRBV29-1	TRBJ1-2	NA	CSARDRVSGYTF
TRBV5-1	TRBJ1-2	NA	CASSLERDYGYTF
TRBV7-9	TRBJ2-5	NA	CASSSSQGVETQYF
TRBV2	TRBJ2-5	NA	CASSEETETQYF
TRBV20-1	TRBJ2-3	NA	CSANGADTQYF
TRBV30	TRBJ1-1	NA	CAWGRQGGTEAFF
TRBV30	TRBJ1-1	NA	CAWSDISNTEAFF
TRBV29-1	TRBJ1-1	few	CSVEAIVRGRTEAFF
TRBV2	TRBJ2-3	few	CASRTGGDTQYF
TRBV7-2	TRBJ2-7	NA	CASSLAWSYEQYF
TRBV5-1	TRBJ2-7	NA	CASRTSEYYEQYF
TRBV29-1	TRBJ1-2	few	CSVPFGGYGYTF
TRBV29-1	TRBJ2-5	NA	CSVVKGQETQYF
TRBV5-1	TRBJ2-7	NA	CASSIGTDEQYF
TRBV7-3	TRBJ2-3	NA	CASSLNGKAQYF
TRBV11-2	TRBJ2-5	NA	CASSLGPRGGPDWTQYF
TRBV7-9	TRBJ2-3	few	CASSFSTPSTDTQYF
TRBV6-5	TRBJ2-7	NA	CASRYTGTRYYEQYF
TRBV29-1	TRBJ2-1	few	CSVGSTNNEQFF
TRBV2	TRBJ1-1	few	CASSDGFGINTEAFF
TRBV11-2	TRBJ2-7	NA	CASSLDRGHEQYF
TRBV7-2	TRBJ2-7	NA	CASSQLGYEQYF
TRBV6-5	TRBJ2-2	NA	CASSSRQGSTGELFF
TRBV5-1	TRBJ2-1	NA	CASEDGGASNEQFF
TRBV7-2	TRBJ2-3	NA	CASSLGVDNLLDTQYF
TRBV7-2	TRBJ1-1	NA	CASSPTWGTEAFF
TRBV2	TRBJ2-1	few	CASSPLAGAYNEQFF
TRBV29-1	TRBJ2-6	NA	CSVLWAGANVLTF
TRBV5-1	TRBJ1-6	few	CASSVDRLNSPLHF
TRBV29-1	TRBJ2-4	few	CSVTLLNIQYF
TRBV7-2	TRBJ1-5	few	CASRPSGAGVQPQHF
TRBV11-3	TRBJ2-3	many	CASSLAERTQYF
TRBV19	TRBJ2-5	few	CASSHPSGQGARGTQYF